This entry lists 21 T cell receptor beta chains sequenced from one sample in a study of Tregs in tolerant kidney transplant recipients. Generated by immunoSEQ multiplex PCR, the TCRdb table keeps only in-frame clones and is missing some. The sample features approximately 52,000 clones, with 0.7% to 0.95% in its top ten. Material: CD4+ T cells from blood, obtained before the transplant. These receptors originate from a human donor who received a combined kidney and bone marrow transplant.

With respect to this clone: The sequenced fragment ends 3 residues before the CDR3 boundary, so the rest is inferred from the germline J gene. This chain uses TRBV19 with TRBJ2-7; 9 bases are a match to TRBD1. The CDR3 contains 16 residues. CDR1 and CDR2 (germline): LNHDA, SQIVND (reference sequence). V was clipped by 0 bases and J by 1 base; unmatched bases: 4. CDR3 DNA, as far as it was read: TGTGCCAGTAGTATAGAGGGGACAGGGAAATCCTACGAG. Translated: CASSIEGTGKSYE. The whole CDR3 is CASSIEGTGKSYEQYF. The full variable domain, in which reference TRBV19 and TRBJ2-7 provide the parts outside the CDR3, is DGGITQSPKYLFRKEGQNVTLSCEQNLNHDAMYWYRQDPGQGLRLIYYSQIVNDFQKGDIAEGYSVSREKKESFPLTVTSAQKNPTAFYLCASSIEGTGKSYEQYFGPGTRLTVT.

A note on this clone: Coverage ceases 3 residues before the CDR3 finishes, and the germline J gene fills in the end. J is TRBJ1-3 and V is TRBV5-1, with D possibly being TRBD1 (5 bases). Germline loops: CDR1 SGHRS, CDR2 YFSETQ. The length of the CDR3 is 15 residues. The V gene lost 0 bases and the J gene lost 4 bases, with 11 bases spanning the gap. The CDR3 sequence is CASSLARQGGNTIYF. CDR3 DNA, as far as it was read: TGCGCCAGCAGCTTGGCCCGGCAGGGAGGAAACACC. Supplemented by reference TRBV5-1 and TRBJ1-3, the full variable domain reads KAGVTQTPRYLIKTRGQQVTLSCSPISGHRSVSWYQQTPGQGLQFLFEYFSETQRNKGNFPGRFSGRQFSNSRSEMNVSTLELGDSALYLCASSLARQGGNTIYFGEGSWLTVV.

Points on this clone: The read halts 3 residues ahead of the CDR3 end, with the missing end drawn from the germline J gene. This rearrangement joins TRBV5-6 to TRBJ2-4, with 7 bases identical to TRBD1. J lost 1 base, V lost 8 bases, and 0 bases had no gene match. Germline loops: CDR1 SGHDT, CDR2 YYEEEE. The CDR3 is 12 amino acids. The DNA read from the CDR3 is TGTGCCAGGGACAGGGCCAAAAACATT. Its protein product is CARDRAKNI. The full CDR3 protein reads CARDRAKNIQYF.

The CDR3 bases that were read are TGCGCCAGCAGTGAGTCGACGACTAGCGGTGCTAGCTCCTACGAG. Its translation: CASSESTTSGASSYE. The CDR3 in full is CASSESTTSGASSYEQYF. The V call is TRBV10-2, the J call TRBJ2-7, with 9 nucleotides matching TRBD2. With the read ending 3 residues before the CDR3 end, the germline J gene is used to fill in that end. CDR1 and CDR2 (germline): WSHSY, SAAADI. The CDR3 has 18 amino acids. After removal of 0 bases from V and 0 bases from J, the junction contained 9 bases not matched to a gene.

A remark on this clone: Read sequence stops 3 residues before the CDR3 end, and the germline J gene provides the missing end. J is TRBJ1-2 and V is TRBV7-9; D is undetermined. CDR1 and CDR2 (germline): SEHNR, FQNEAQ (reference sequence). Trimming pared 5 bases from V and 4 bases from J, leaving 14 bases between. The CDR3 length is 14 residues. CDR3 DNA (partial): TGTGCCAGCAGCGCCTCGGAAGGGCCCTATGGC. Translated: CASSASEGPYG. In full, the CDR3 is CASSASEGPYGYTF.

In the case of this clone: Sequencing ends 3 residues short of the CDR3 end; the germline J gene provides the rest. The V and J genes are TRBV19 and TRBJ2-3; 7 bases line up with TRBD2. CDR1 is LNHDA and CDR2 is SQIVND in the germline V gene (reference sequence). CDR3 size: 16 residues. V gave up 2 bases and J gave up 4 bases; unmatched junction bases: 9. This CDR3 reads CASSISSGIRPDTQYF. The sequenced part of the CDR3 DNA is TGTGCCAGTAGTATATCGAGCGGGATTAGACCAGATACG.

Notes on this clone: The read stops 3 residues short of the end of the CDR3; the missing end is completed from the germline J gene. This chain links TRBV7-3 with TRBJ2-7; the D gene is possibly TRBD2 (6 bases). The CDR3 consists of 15 residues. V was pared by 2 bases and J by 4 bases, with 15 bases between. Germline loops: CDR1 SGHTA, CDR2 FQGTGA. This CDR3 is CASSLSHGSGYEQYF. The DNA read from the CDR3 is TGTGCCAGCAGCTTATCCCACGGGAGCGGGTACGAG.

Comments on this clone: The DNA ends 3 residues before the CDR3 does, and the rest of the CDR3 is filled in from the germline J gene. V gene TRBV18 combines with J gene TRBJ2-7; 7 bases match TRBD1. J was trimmed by 3 bases and V by 5 bases; bases with no gene match: 4. CDR3 length: 13 amino acids. Germline loops: CDR1 KGHSH, CDR2 LQKENI. The CDR3 protein is CASSTGQDYEQYF. CDR3 DNA (partial): TGTGCCAGCTCAACCGGACAGGACTACGAG.

Comments on this clone: From the germline J gene comes the end of the CDR3, since the read stops 3 residues before it. The chain joins TRBV19 to TRBJ1-2; the D is unclear. The CDR3 loop spans 14 amino acids. Trimming pared 4 bases from V and 3 bases from J, leaving 12 bases between. Germline V gives CDR1 LNHDA, CDR2 SQIVND (reference sequence). CDR3 region: CASSNRQWDYGYTF. CDR3 DNA (partial): TGTGCCAGTAGTAACCGACAATGGGACTATGGC.

As to this clone: The read halts 3 residues ahead of the CDR3 end, with the missing end drawn from the germline J gene. The chain combines TRBV19 with TRBJ1-5, with D maybe TRBD1 (5 bases). The CDR3 loop spans 13 amino acids. The V end lost 4 bases, the J end lost 5 bases, and 9 bases lay between the germline ends. Germline values: CDR1 LNHDA, CDR2 SQIVND (reference sequence). The chain's CDR3 is CASSTQGDQPQHF. The sequenced CDR3 bases are TGTGCCAGTAGTACCCAGGGTGATCAGCCC.

In the case of this clone: The CDR3 is cut off 3 residues early in the read; its end comes from the germline J gene. The V and J genes are TRBV18 and TRBJ2-3, with TRBD2 matching over 9 bases. Germline V gene data show CDR1 as KGHSH and CDR2 as LQKENI. The CDR3 covers 16 residues. The V and J ends lost 3 bases and 2 bases, in that order; junction bases with no gene match: 6. Incomplete CDR3 DNA: TGTGCCAGCTCACCGATAGCGGGAGTGTCCACAGATACG. It translates to CASSPIAGVSTDT. In full, the CDR3 is CASSPIAGVSTDTQYF.

In the case of this clone: Coverage ceases 3 residues before the CDR3 finishes, and the germline J gene fills in the end. The rearrangement links TRBV2 to TRBJ2-7; 13 bases fit TRBD2. J was trimmed by 6 bases and V by 8 bases; bases with no gene match: 4. The CDR3 has 13 residues. Looked up from germline, CDR1 is SNHLY and CDR2 is FYNNEI. CDR3 DNA, as far as it was read: TGTGCCAGCGCGGGACTAGCGGGATCCGAG. This gives the protein CASAGLAGSE. From start to end, the CDR3 is CASAGLAGSEQYF.

About this clone: The read finishes 3 residues shy of the CDR3 end, and the germline J gene is used to complete it. The gene calls are TRBV5-1 and TRBJ2-2, with D perhaps TRBD1 (6 bases). There are 16 residues in the CDR3. Germline CDR1 reads SGHRS; CDR2 reads YFSETQ. This chain's CDR3 is CASRARDTHLDGKLFF. CDR3 bases read: TGCGCCAGCAGGGCTCGGGACACTCATTTGGACGGAAAG. The full variable domain, in which reference TRBV5-1 and TRBJ2-2 provide the parts outside the CDR3, is KAGVTQTPRYLIKTRGQQVTLSCSPISGHRSVSWYQQTPGQGLQFLFEYFSETQRNKGNFPGRFSGRQFSNSRSEMNVSTLELGDSALYLCASRARDTHLDGKLFFGEGSRLTVL.

About this clone: Read coverage stops 3 residues before the CDR3 terminus; the germline J gene supplies the remainder. J is TRBJ2-7 and V is TRBV20-1; 10 bases map to TRBD2. V was clipped by 2 bases and J by 3 bases; unmatched bases: 7. CDR1 and CDR2 from the germline V gene are DFQATT and SNEGSKA (reference sequence). The CDR3 length is 15 residues. The covered CDR3 bases are TGCAGTGCTAGATCGGGGACTAGCGCCTTCTACGAG. It translates to CSARSGTSAFYE. In full, the CDR3 is CSARSGTSAFYEQYF.

With respect to this clone: The CDR3 end is not reached by the read, which stops 3 residues before it; the germline J gene fills it in. The chain is built from TRBV7-2 and TRBJ1-5, with 7 bases matching TRBD1. Germline values: CDR1 SGHTA, CDR2 FQGNSA. The V segment lost 4 bases and the J segment 5 bases; nucleotides outside the gene matches: 5. The length of the CDR3 is 14 residues. CDR3 DNA (partial): TGTGCCAGCAGCTCCGACAGGGACCATCAGCCC. Amino acids: CASSSDRDHQP. The whole CDR3 sequence reads CASSSDRDHQPQHF.

Notes on this clone: From the germline J gene comes the end of the CDR3, since the read stops 3 residues before it. J is TRBJ2-7 and V is TRBV19, with D possibly TRBD2 on 6 matching bases. Germline V gene lookup returns CDR1 LNHDA and CDR2 SQIVND (reference sequence). The CDR3 has 12 residues. V was cut by 3 bases and J by 6 bases, with 9 bases left in between. The sequenced part of the CDR3 DNA is TGTGCCAGTAGTATGATCGGGGGCGAG. Its translation is CASSMIGGE. The CDR3 in its entirety is CASSMIGGEQYF.

With respect to this clone: The missing CDR3 end, 3 residues past where the read stops, is filled in from the germline J gene. The rearrangement uses TRBV18 and TRBJ1-3; 7 positions agree with TRBD1. Germline CDR1 KGHSH, CDR2 LQKENI. The CDR3 length is 15 residues. V dropped 2 bases and J dropped 6; count of bases not matched to a gene: 7. The part of the CDR3 DNA that was read is TGTGCCAGCTCACCAGGGACCGGGACAGCAAACACC. This encodes CASSPGTGTANT. Given in full, the CDR3 is CASSPGTGTANTIYF.

Details on this clone: The observed sequence ends 3 residues before the CDR3 terminus, with the missing tail filled in from the germline J gene. The chain is built from TRBV7-3 and TRBJ1-1, with D unresolved. The CDR3 has 13 amino acids. Germline-derived CDR1 and CDR2 are SGHTA and FQGTGA. V shed 3 bases and J shed 3 bases, with 8 bases lying between them. CDR3 region: CASSFVADTEAFF. The sequenced CDR3 bases are TGTGCCAGCAGCTTCGTTGCGGACACTGAA.

Remarks on this clone: The read ends 3 residues shy of where the CDR3 ends; the end is completed using the germline J gene. The chain uses TRBV6-2 or TRBV6-3 and TRBJ2-5; maybe TRBD1 (6 bases). The CDR3 runs 15 residues. Germline CDR1 and CDR2: MNHEY and SVGEGT. Between the trimmed V and J ends, which lost 2 bases and 2 bases, there was a span of 12 bases. Incomplete CDR3 DNA: TGTGCCAGCAGTTACGGTCGACAGGAGCAAGAGACC. This gives the protein CASSYGRQEQET. The full CDR3 is CASSYGRQEQETQYF.

To note about this clone: From the germline J gene comes the end of the CDR3, since the read stops 3 residues before it. This chain connects TRBV5-1 to TRBJ2-7, with TRBD2 identical over 10 bases. Germline trimming cut 4 bases from V and 3 bases from J; bases unmatched to any gene: 4. From germline, CDR1 is SGHRS and CDR2 YFSETQ. The CDR3 loop spans 14 amino acids. This CDR3 reads CASSDRTSGYEQYF. The sequenced part of the CDR3 DNA is TGCGCCAGCAGCGACAGGACTAGCGGCTACGAG.

As concerns this clone: Coverage ceases 3 residues before the CDR3 finishes, and the germline J gene fills in the end. The V and J genes are TRBV7-9 and TRBJ2-1, with D tentatively TRBD1 (6 bases). CDR1 SEHNR and CDR2 FQNEAQ come from the germline V gene (reference sequence). The V gene lost 4 bases and the J gene lost 0 bases, with 7 bases spanning the gap. CDR3 length: 14 residues. CDR3 residues: CASSYRDSYNEQFF. The CDR3 DNA, read in part, is TGTGCCAGCAGCTACAGGGACTCCTACAATGAG. Full variable domain (remainder filled in from reference TRBV7-9 and TRBJ2-1): DTGVSQNPRHKITKRGQNVTFRCDPISEHNRLYWYRQTLGQGPEFLTYFQNEAQLEKSRLLSDRFSAERPKGSFSTLEIQRTEQGDSAMYLCASSYRDSYNEQFFGPGTRLTVL.